This is a list of T cell receptor beta chains from one sample in a study of cytomegalovirus exposure and HLA in healthy donors. Assay used: immunoSEQ multiplex PCR; TCRdb lists only in-frame clones, some missing. Seen here are about 160,000 clones, around 84% observed once, and the top ten hold roughly 2.2%. The specimen was PBMCs. These receptors all come from a man aged 18 to 29 in good health and CMV-seropositive. Each CDR3 is given with its conserved first and last residue. A D gene is named only where the DNA matches it firmly. Size values are once, few and many counts, or a class for expanded clones, and some rows have none.

abundance	d_gene	v_gene	j_gene	CDR3aa	CDR3nt
-	TRBD1	TRBV30	TRBJ1-6	CAWGGQARSPLHF	TGTGCCTGGGGGGGACAGGCGAGATCACCCCTCCACTTT
-	-	TRBV6-6	TRBJ1-1	CASSRPTGLTEAFF	TGTGCCAGCAGTCGACCAACAGGGCTGACTGAAGCTTTCTTT
-	TRBD1	TRBV5-4	TRBJ1-6	CASSLDTGGRSSPLHF	TGTGCCAGCAGCTTAGATACAGGGGGCCGGAGTTCACCCCTCCACTTT
-	-	TRBV7-9	TRBJ1-1	CASSLVGFGANTEAFF	TGTGCCAGCAGCTTAGTGGGGTTTGGGGCGAACACTGAAGCTTTCTTT
-	TRBD2	TRBV19	TRBJ2-5	CASSQRGGGETQYF	TGTGCCAGTAGCCAGCGGGGGGGCGGTGAGACCCAGTACTTC
-	-	TRBV2	TRBJ2-5	CASSGRPPGFQETQYF	TGTGCCAGCAGTGGTAGGCCCCCGGGGTTCCAAGAGACCCAGTACTTC
-	-	TRBV6-5	TRBJ2-1	CASSPRGTYNEQFF	TGTGCCAGCAGTCCTCGGGGGACCTACAATGAGCAGTTCTTC
-	TRBD2	TRBV9	TRBJ2-7	CASSGGGITYEQYF	TGTGCCAGCAGTGGGGGAGGGATAACCTACGAGCAGTACTTC
-	-	TRBV7-9	TRBJ2-4	CASSLSGAGNIQYF	TGTGCCAGCAGCTTATCAGGGGCTGGAAACATTCAGTACTTC
-	-	TRBV19	TRBJ2-3	CASSSTGGASTDTQYF	TGTGCCAGTAGTTCAACGGGGGGCGCTAGCACAGATACGCAGTATTTT
once	TRBD1	TRBV7-2	TRBJ1-3	CASSLLGQGVNTIYF	TGTGCCAGCAGCCTACTGGGACAGGGGGTAAACACCATATATTTT
-	TRBD1	TRBV11-3	TRBJ1-2	CASSLGLDRVDYGYTF	TGTGCCAGCAGCTTAGGCCTGGACAGGGTGGACTATGGCTACACCTTC
once	TRBD2	TRBV18	TRBJ2-2	CASSPRDSSGANTGELFF	TGTGCCAGCTCACCCAGAGACTCCAGCGGGGCGAACACCGGGGAGCTGTTTTTT
-	-	TRBV6-1	TRBJ1-2	CASSEGLTYGYTF	TGTGCCAGCAGTGAGGGGCTTACCTATGGCTACACCTTC
-	TRBD1	TRBV4-3	TRBJ2-5	CASSQEGDRATETQYF	TGCGCCAGCAGCCAAGAGGGTGACAGGGCCACTGAGACCCAGTACTTC
few	-	TRBV29-1	TRBJ2-3	CSVEGKDLNELLWGPYYF	TGCAGCGTTGAAGGGAAGGACCTTAACGAATTGTTGTGGGGGCCGTATTATTTT
-	TRBD1	TRBV27	TRBJ2-7	CASSLTPDRDEQYF	TGTGCCAGCAGTTTAACCCCGGACAGGGACGAGCAGTACTTC
-	TRBD1	TRBV4-1	TRBJ2-7	CASSQPTGTGSYEQYF	TGCGCCAGCAGCCAACCAACCGGGACAGGGTCCTACGAGCAGTACTTC
-	-	TRBV6-1	TRBJ1-4	CARAAPPNEKLFF	TGTGCCAGGGCCGCCCCCCCTAATGAAAAACTGTTTTTT
once	TRBD2	TRBV9	TRBJ2-3	CASRRGATDTQYF	TGTGCCAGCAGGCGGGGGGCGACAGATACGCAGTATTTT
-	-	TRBV6-4	TRBJ2-1	CASSDSSRSSYNEQFF	TGTGCCAGCAGTGACTCATCGAGGAGCTCCTACAATGAGCAGTTCTTC
-	-	TRBV7-2	TRBJ1-5	CASSLYTGRNQPQHF	TGTGCCAGCAGCTTATACACAGGGCGGAATCAGCCCCAGCATTTT
-	TRBD2	TRBV11-3	TRBJ2-1	CASSLLSSGEQFF	TGTGCCAGCAGCTTATTGTCTAGCGGGGAGCAGTTCTTC
-	TRBD1	TRBV7-2	TRBJ1-2	CASSLETGSNGYTF	TGTGCCAGCAGCTTAGAGACAGGGTCTAATGGCTACACCTTC
-	TRBD1	TRBV25-1	TRBJ1-5	CASSRNSTGKLSQPQHF	TGTGCCAGCAGCAGAAACTCGACAGGGAAATTGTCACAGCCCCAGCATTTT
-	-	TRBV7-2	TRBJ1-1	CASSPSGGVSTEAFF	TGTGCCAGCAGCCCCTCCGGGGGGGTGAGCACTGAAGCTTTCTTT
-	-	TRBV6-6	TRBJ2-7	CASSLPGGEQYF	TGTGCCAGCAGTTTACCAGGTGGGGAGCAGTACTTC
-	-	TRBV7-8	TRBJ1-1	CASSSYRENTEAFF	TGTGCCAGCAGCTCCTACAGGGAGAACACTGAAGCTTTCTTT